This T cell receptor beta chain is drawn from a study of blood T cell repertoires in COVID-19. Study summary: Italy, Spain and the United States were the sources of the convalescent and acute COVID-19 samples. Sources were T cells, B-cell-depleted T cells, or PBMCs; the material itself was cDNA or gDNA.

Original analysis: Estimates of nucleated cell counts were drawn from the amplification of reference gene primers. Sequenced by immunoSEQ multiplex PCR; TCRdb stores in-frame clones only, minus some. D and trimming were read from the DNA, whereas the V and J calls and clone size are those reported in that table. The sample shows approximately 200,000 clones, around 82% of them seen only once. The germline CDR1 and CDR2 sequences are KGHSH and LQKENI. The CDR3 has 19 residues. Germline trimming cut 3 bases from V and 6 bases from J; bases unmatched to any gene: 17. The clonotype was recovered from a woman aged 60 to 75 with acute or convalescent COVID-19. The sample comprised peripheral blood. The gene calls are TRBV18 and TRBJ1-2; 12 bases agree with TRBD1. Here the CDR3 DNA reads TGTGCCAGCTCACCGTTCCGCGTCGGGGGACAGGGGGCGGTTGATGGCTACACCTTC. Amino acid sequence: CASSPFRVGGQGAVDGYTF.